Below, 32 T cell receptor beta chains from the same sample are listed, as sequenced in a study of patients and donors after allogeneic stem cell transplantation. TCRdb reprocessed the RT-PCR reads via MiXCR and lists one record per CDR3 protein. The sample has approximately 160,000 distinct CDR3 sequences; 24% are singletons. The sample taken for sequencing was blood, either unsorted or a sorted T cell fraction (not recorded which). Receptor source: a human donor who was either an allogeneic HSCT recipient or a stem cell or donor lymphocyte infusion donor (not recorded which). It is not recorded whose cells these are; they may come from a transplant donor.

There are a few counts of this clonotype. The V gene is TRBV6-1, the J gene TRBJ1-2; a possible D gene is TRBD1 (6 bases). Trimming left V 2 bases short and J 8 bases short, with 12 bases between. The germline gives CDR1 MNHNS, CDR2 SASEGT. The CDR3 runs 13 residues. CDR3 coding DNA: TGTGCCAGCAGTGAAAGAGGGGGTATCGGCTACACCTTC. Its translation is CASSERGGIGYTF.

The genes are TRBV10-3 and TRBJ2-3; D is unclear. The V end lost 2 bases, the J end lost 4 bases, and 10 bases lay between the germline ends. Germline loops: CDR1 ENHRY, CDR2 SYGVKD. The CDR3 consists of 14 residues. CDR3 in DNA: TGTGCCATCAGTGAGGCCCCGTCGGCAGATACGCAGTATTTT. Protein: CAISEAPSADTQYF.

The chain combines TRBV7-9 with TRBJ2-3; D gene unclear. The CDR3 spans 16 residues. Trimming pared 4 bases from V and 4 bases from J, leaving 18 bases between. The germline gives CDR1 SEHNR, CDR2 FQNEAQ (reference sequence). CDR3 protein: CASSSMGVAVPDTQYF. The CDR3 coding sequence is TGTGCCAGCAGCTCGATGGGTGTTGCGGTTCCAGATACGCAGTATTTT.

The rearrangement links TRBV6-6 to TRBJ1-1; possibly TRBD1 for D (5 bases). The germline V gene has CDR1 MNHNY and CDR2 SVGAGI (reference sequence). CDR3 length: 16 amino acids. Trimming shortened V by 5 bases and J by 0 bases, and 16 bases separated the two germline ends. The CDR3 spells CASSQDLAGLNTEAFF. DNA for the CDR3: TGTGCCAGCAGTCAGGACCTTGCGGGGCTGAACACTGAAGCTTTCTTT.

There are a few counts of this clonotype. The chain recombines TRBV25-1 with TRBJ1-6; D is unclear. V lost 2 bases, J lost 6 bases, and 14 bases lay in between. Looked up from germline, CDR1 is MGHDK and CDR2 is SYGVNS. CDR3 size: 16 residues. The CDR3, as DNA: TGTGCCAGCAGTGAAACGACGGGAGCTAGTAATTCACCCCTCCACTTT. Translated: CASSETTGASNSPLHF.

This clonotype has a handful of counts. V is TRBV2 and J is TRBJ1-5, with D unclear. The germline CDR1 and CDR2 sequences are SNHLY and FYNNEI. V was pared by 5 bases and J by 6 bases, with 8 bases between. This CDR3 contains 12 residues. The CDR3 spells CASSFRAQPQHF. CDR3 DNA sequence: TGTGCCAGCAGTTTTCGAGCTCAGCCCCAGCATTTT. The full variable domain, with the rest looked up from reference TRBV2 and TRBJ1-5, is EPEVTQTPSHQVTQMGQEVILRCVPISNHLYFYWYRQILGQKVEFLVSFYNNEISEKSEIFDDQFSVERPDGSNFTLKIRSTKLEDSAMYFCASSFRAQPQHFGDGTRLSIL.

This clonotype was seen more than once but under ten times. This sequence joins TRBV15 and TRBJ2-2; no clear D. V was cut by 1 base and J by 1 base, with 4 bases left in between. In germline, CDR1 is LNHNV, CDR2 YYDKDF (reference sequence). The CDR3 is 14 residues long. In DNA, the CDR3 is TGTGCCACCAGCAGAGGGGTGAACACCGGGGAGCTGTTTTTT. It translates to CATSRGVNTGELFF.

This chain uses TRBV29-1 with TRBJ2-3; no firm D call. The CDR3 sequence is 13 residues long. The V end was cut by 8 bases, the J end by 2 bases, with 14 bases between. The germline V gene encodes CDR1 SQVTM and CDR2 ANQGSEA. Written as DNA, the CDR3 is TGCAGCACCCGGGTGGAGCCCACAGATACGCAGTATTTT. The encoded protein is CSTRVEPTDTQYF.

This clonotype was observed a handful of times. The chain combines TRBV6-6 with TRBJ2-3; 8 bases fit TRBD2. The CDR3 loop spans 15 amino acids. The V and J ends lost 10 bases and 3 bases, in that order; junction bases with no gene match: 12. The germline V gene has CDR1 MNHNY and CDR2 SVGAGI (reference sequence). CDR3 amino acids: CATHDGGAITDTQYF. DNA of the CDR3: TGTGCCACTCACGACGGGGGGGCCATAACAGATACGCAGTATTTT.

This chain uses TRBV5-1 with TRBJ2-1; TRBD2 matches 14 bases. Per germline, CDR1 SGHRS and CDR2 YFSETQ. Germline trimming cut 5 bases from V and 4 bases from J; bases unmatched to any gene: 8. The CDR3 runs 17 residues. The CDR3 loop reads CASSPGLAGEGYNEQFF. CDR3 coding DNA: TGCGCCAGCAGTCCGGGACTAGCGGGAGAGGGGTACAATGAGCAGTTCTTC.

The V gene is TRBV20-1, the J gene TRBJ2-1; 9 nucleotides agree with TRBD1. The CDR3 length is 15 residues. Looked up from germline, CDR1 is DFQATT and CDR2 is SNEGSKA (reference sequence). With V trimmed by 5 bases and J by 6 bases, 11 bases remained unmatched. Here the CDR3 reads CSASDRTGVGNEQFF. The CDR3 nucleotides are TGCAGTGCTTCGGACCGGACAGGGGTGGGCAATGAGCAGTTCTTC.

V usage is TRBV6-5 and J usage is TRBJ1-4; 8 bases are shared with TRBD1. Germline CDR1 reads MNHEY; CDR2 reads SVGAGI. This CDR3 has 14 amino acids. V dropped 2 bases and J dropped 8; count of bases not matched to a gene: 4. This chain's CDR3 is CASSYGTGDEKLFF. For the CDR3, the DNA is TGTGCCAGCAGTTACGGGACAGGTGACGAAAAACTGTTTTTT.

This chain links TRBV30 with TRBJ2-7; 7 bases fit TRBD1. The V and J ends lost 4 bases and 3 bases, in that order; junction bases with no gene match: 15. The germline V gene encodes CDR1 GTSNPN and CDR2 SVGIG (reference sequence). The CDR3 is 16 residues long. This chain's CDR3 is CAWTRLQGVPLYEQYF. In DNA form, the CDR3 reads TGTGCCTGGACTCGATTGCAGGGGGTCCCCCTCTACGAGCAGTACTTC.

The rearrangement links TRBV28 to TRBJ2-7, with D unresolved. The germline V and J ends were trimmed by 4 bases and 0 bases, with 10 bases remaining between them. This CDR3 is built from 14 residues. Germline values: CDR1 MDHEN, CDR2 SYDVKM. CDR3 loop: CASSWGLGSYEQYF. The CDR3 DNA follows: TGTGCCAGCAGTTGGGGTCTGGGCTCCTACGAGCAGTACTTC.

Only a few counts were recorded for this clonotype. The chain couples TRBV7-6 to TRBJ1-3; possibly TRBD1 for D (6 bases). Germline CDR1 is SGHVS and CDR2 is FNYEAQ. The V gene lost 4 bases and the J gene lost 1 base, with 8 bases spanning the gap. The CDR3 has 14 residues. The CDR3 here is CASSSGVSGNTIYF. The CDR3, as DNA: TGTGCCAGCAGCTCAGGGGTGTCTGGAAACACCATATATTTT.

This clonotype came up a few times. The rearrangement links TRBV7-9 to TRBJ1-3; D gene unclear. The CDR3 extends over 14 amino acids. V lost 4 bases and J 0 bases, leaving 7 bases between the germline ends. Germline lookup yields CDR1 SEHNR and CDR2 FQNEAQ (reference sequence). The CDR3 reads CASSSPASGNTIYF. The CDR3 bases are TGTGCCAGCAGCTCCCCAGCCTCTGGAAACACCATATATTTT.

The chain is built from TRBV20-1 and TRBJ2-4; TRBD2 agrees at 8 bases. Germline trimming cut 3 bases from V and 6 bases from J; bases unmatched to any gene: 10. Germline CDR1 and CDR2: DFQATT and SNEGSKA (reference sequence). The CDR3 is 15 amino acids. CDR3 nucleotides: TGCAGTGCTAGTAACGTAGCGGGGACGGGAAACATTCAGTACTTC. The encoded protein is CSASNVAGTGNIQYF.

V gene TRBV12-3 or TRBV12-4 combines with J gene TRBJ1-2; 7 bases fit TRBD1. Trimming at V came to 6 bases and at J to 4 bases, leaving 5 bases not matched to a gene. This CDR3 has 13 residues. The CDR3 DNA sequence: TGTGCCAGCAGGGAGGACAGGACCTATGGCTACACCTTC. This translates into CASREDRTYGYTF.

This clonotype came up once. This chain uses TRBV7-3 with TRBJ2-1; D is possibly TRBD2 (6 bases). The CDR3 has 14 amino acids. Germline loops: CDR1 SGHTA, CDR2 FQGTGA. Deletions cut 1 base from V and 6 bases from J, with 10 bases between. The CDR3 reads CASSLIWDSNEQFF. CDR3 sequence (DNA): TGTGCCAGCAGCTTAATCTGGGACTCCAATGAGCAGTTCTTC.

V usage is TRBV9 and J usage is TRBJ2-3, with TRBD1 matching over 8 bases. The V segment lost 3 bases and the J segment 2 bases; nucleotides outside the gene matches: 17. The germline CDR1 and CDR2 sequences are SGDLS and YYNGEE. This CDR3 is built from 19 residues. CDR3 sequence: CASSAGQGPSPRYTDTQYF. CDR3 nucleotides: TGTGCCAGCAGCGCTGGACAGGGACCCTCCCCGCGTTACACAGATACGCAGTATTTT.

In this sample, this clonotype turned up a few times. The V call is TRBV20-1, the J call TRBJ1-2; D remains unclear. V gave up 5 bases and J gave up 6 bases, with 10 bases separating them. Germline CDR1 is DFQATT and CDR2 is SNEGSKA (reference sequence). This CDR3 contains 11 residues. The CDR3 nucleotides read TGCAGTGCTTCATACAGAGATGGCTACACCTTC. Its translation is CSASYRDGYTF.

The chain employs TRBV6-5 and TRBJ2-4, with TRBD1 matching over 10 bases. V gave up 5 bases and J gave up 5 bases; unmatched junction bases: 6. Germline CDR1 MNHEY, CDR2 SVGAGI. This CDR3 contains 15 residues. The CDR3 loop reads CASSQTGGDQNIQYF. Written as DNA, the CDR3 is TGTGCCAGCAGTCAGACAGGGGGCGACCAAAACATTCAGTACTTC.

V usage is TRBV15 and J usage is TRBJ2-7; the D is unclear. The CDR3 totals 12 residues. Deletions cut 5 bases from V and 1 base from J, with 6 bases between. CDR1 is LNHNV, CDR2 YYDKDF, per germline (reference sequence). For the CDR3, the DNA is TGTGCCACCAGCCGAGGATCCTACGAGCAGTACTTC. It yields the protein CATSRGSYEQYF.

The chain carries TRBV28 and TRBJ1-2; D is ambiguous. The length of the CDR3 is 12 residues. CDR1 is MDHEN and CDR2 is SYDVKM in the germline V gene. Trimming left V 5 bases short and J 4 bases short, with 8 bases between. The CDR3 DNA reads as TGTGCCAGCAGTCCATCATCCTATGGCTACACCTTC. This gives the protein CASSPSSYGYTF.

The chain joins TRBV5-1 to TRBJ2-1; no clear D. V was cut by 0 bases and J by 1 base, with 5 bases left in between. The CDR3 has 14 residues. Germline-derived CDR1 and CDR2 are SGHRS and YFSETQ. CDR3 DNA sequence: TGCGCCAGCAGCTTGGGGGCTTCCTACAATGAGCAGTTCTTC. It translates to CASSLGASYNEQFF. Looking up the rest from reference TRBV5-1 and TRBJ2-1 gives the full variable domain: KAGVTQTPRYLIKTRGQQVTLSCSPISGHRSVSWYQQTPGQGLQFLFEYFSETQRNKGNFPGRFSGRQFSNSRSEMNVSTLELGDSALYLCASSLGASYNEQFFGPGTRLTVL.

The chain uses TRBV9 and TRBJ2-5; TRBD2 matches 12 bases. Germline V gene lookup returns CDR1 SGDLS and CDR2 YYNGEE. The V gene end was trimmed by 4 bases and the J gene end by 4 bases; junction bases not matched to a gene: 8. CDR3 size: 16 residues. In DNA, the CDR3 is TGTGCCAGCAGCTCGCCACCACTAGCGGGGGGAGAGACCCAGTACTTC. Protein product: CASSSPPLAGGETQYF.

The sample holds a few counts of this clonotype. V and J are TRBV6-5 and TRBJ1-5; D gene ambiguous. The V end was cut by 3 bases, the J end by 7 bases, with 10 bases between. There are 13 residues in the CDR3. Germline V lookup: CDR1 MNHEY, CDR2 SVGAGI. Here the CDR3 reads CASSYETGQPQHF. CDR3 DNA: TGTGCCAGCAGTTATGAAACGGGACAGCCCCAGCATTTT.

The chain has TRBV15 and TRBJ1-6; the D is unclear. V lost 1 base, J lost 5 bases, and 12 bases lay in between. The CDR3 is 16 residues long. Germline assignment: CDR1 LNHNV and CDR2 YYDKDF (reference sequence). CDR3 bases: TGTGCCACCAGCAGAGGAGCGGCACAAGATAATTCACCCCTCCACTTT. Translated, it gives CATSRGAAQDNSPLHF.

This clonotype was observed a few times. This sequence joins TRBV29-1 and TRBJ1-1; D might be TRBD1 (5 bases). Looked up from germline, CDR1 is SQVTM and CDR2 is ANQGSEA. V lost 2 bases and J 13 bases, leaving 14 bases between the germline ends. The CDR3 runs to 11 residues. The CDR3 sequence: CSVELEVGGFF. CDR3 in DNA: TGCAGCGTTGAACTGGAAGTCGGGGGTTTCTTT. Full variable domain (missing parts from reference TRBV29-1 and TRBJ1-1): SAVISQKPSRDICQRGTSLTIQCQVDSQVTMMFWYRQQPGQSLTLIATANQGSEATYESGFVIDKFPISRPNLTFSTLTVSNMSPEDSSIYLCSVELEVGGFFGQGTRLTVV.

This clonotype was detected only a few times. This chain links TRBV29-1 with TRBJ2-7; tentative D call: TRBD1 (6 bases). The CDR3 has 13 amino acids. CDR1 SQVTM and CDR2 ANQGSEA come from the germline V gene. Trimming left V 3 bases short and J 4 bases short, with 13 bases between. In DNA form, the CDR3 reads TGCAGCGTTGAGGGATCACAGGGTTACGAGCAGTACTTC. This translates into CSVEGSQGYEQYF.

The chain recombines TRBV5-1 with TRBJ1-1, with a possible D match to TRBD1 (5 bases). With 0 bases removed from V and 4 bases from J, the gap between germline ends came to 13 bases. The CDR3 length is 15 residues. CDR1 and CDR2 from the germline V gene are SGHRS and YFSETQ. CDR3: CASSLELNGGTEAFF. The CDR3 region has the DNA TGCGCCAGCAGCTTGGAATTGAACGGGGGCACTGAAGCTTTCTTT. Variable domain in full (rest from reference TRBV5-1 and TRBJ1-1): KAGVTQTPRYLIKTRGQQVTLSCSPISGHRSVSWYQQTPGQGLQFLFEYFSETQRNKGNFPGRFSGRQFSNSRSEMNVSTLELGDSALYLCASSLELNGGTEAFFGQGTRLTVV.

The chain links TRBV20-1 to TRBJ1-5; D remains ambiguous. Germline V gene sequence: CDR1 DFQATT, CDR2 SNEGSKA (reference sequence). The CDR3 length is 13 residues. V dropped 3 bases and J dropped 1 base, with 7 bases sitting between them. The CDR3 loop reads CSARDGSNQPQHF. The CDR3 coding sequence is TGCAGTGCTAGGGACGGAAGCAATCAGCCCCAGCATTTT.